The 15 T cell receptor beta chains given below trace back to one sample, sequenced in a study of OX40 agonist ivuxolimab in advanced cancers. Measured with immunoSEQ multiplex PCR; TCRdb has only the in-frame clones, and not every one. Among about 72,000 clones listed, around nine tenths were seen once. Specimen: CD4+ or CD8+ T cells sorted from blood, collected in a trial of the OX40 agonist ivuxolimab. Receptor source: an adult with an advanced solid tumor such as melanoma, head and neck, liver or kidney cancer.

This clone showed up just once. The V gene is TRBV7-6, the J gene TRBJ2-3, with 7 positions matching TRBD2. Germline CDR1 is SGHVS and CDR2 is FNYEAQ. Trimming took 5 bases from V and 6 from J; bases not matched to a gene: 8. The CDR3 is made up of 14 amino acids. The CDR3 DNA follows: TGTGCCAGCAGCCCCGGGATCGGGGGGGATACGCAGTATTTT. Its protein product is CASSPGIGGDTQYF.

The genes are TRBV19 and TRBJ2-5; 9 positions match TRBD2. This CDR3 comprises 15 residues. Germline assignment: CDR1 LNHDA and CDR2 SQIVND (reference sequence). V lost 3 bases, J lost 2 bases, and 4 bases stayed unmatched. The CDR3 protein is CASSMGGGAQETQYF. The CDR3 DNA sequence: TGTGCCAGTAGTATGGGCGGGGGGGCACAAGAGACCCAGTACTTC.

There are a few counts of this clone. The chain couples TRBV4-3 to TRBJ2-2, with D hard to call. There are 15 residues in the CDR3. Trimming took off 4 bases at V and 1 base at J, with 10 bases between the two ends. Germline V gene sequence: CDR1 LGHNA, CDR2 YSLEER. CDR3 protein: CASSLVERNTGELFF. CDR3 DNA sequence: TGCGCCAGCAGCCTGGTTGAGCGGAACACCGGGGAGCTGTTTTTT.

The J gene is TRBJ1-2, the V gene TRBV7-9, with D hard to call. Germline V gene data show CDR1 as SEHNR and CDR2 as FQNEAQ (reference sequence). This CDR3 comprises 14 residues. V dropped 2 bases and J dropped 5 bases, with 12 bases sitting between them. The CDR3 region has the DNA TGTGCCAGCAGCTTAATGGCAGCTATTTATGGCTACACCTTC. It yields the protein CASSLMAAIYGYTF.

The chain couples TRBV15 to TRBJ1-2; D is perhaps TRBD1 (6 bases). The germline gives CDR1 LNHNV, CDR2 YYDKDF (reference sequence). The ends were cut back, 3 bases at V and 7 bases at J, with 18 bases in the middle. The CDR3 covers 15 residues. In DNA, the CDR3 is TGTGCCACCAGCAGCGACTCAGGGGCACTTGGTGGCTACACCTTC. As protein: CATSSDSGALGGYTF.

V usage is TRBV27 and J usage is TRBJ2-7, with a weak D call TRBD2 (5 bases). Germline V gene sequence: CDR1 MNHEY, CDR2 SMNVEV (reference sequence). V lost 6 bases and J lost 3, with 15 bases in between. The CDR3 totals 14 residues. The CDR3 DNA reads as TGTGCCAGCAGCCCCGGACTTCTTCTCTACGAGCAGTACTTC. It encodes CASSPGLLLYEQYF.

V and J are TRBV5-8 and TRBJ2-3; D gene unclear. The CDR3 contains 13 residues. Germline CDR1 SGHTS, CDR2 YDEGEE. V lost 4 bases and J lost 4, with 10 bases in between. The CDR3 DNA follows: TGTGCCAGCAGCCCTGGACCGTCAGATACGCAGTATTTT. Encoded protein: CASSPGPSDTQYF.

Only one count was recorded for this clone. V usage is TRBV7-9 and J usage is TRBJ2-3; no reliable D call. Germline V gene lookup returns CDR1 SEHNR and CDR2 FQNEAQ (reference sequence). The CDR3 is 17 amino acids. The germline V and J ends were trimmed by 1 base and 3 bases, with 17 bases remaining between them. CDR3: CASSLVGYSSATDTQYF. The CDR3, as DNA: TGTGCCAGCAGCTTAGTGGGGTATTCTTCAGCGACAGATACGCAGTATTTT.

The V gene is TRBV4-2, the J gene TRBJ1-2; D possibly corresponds to TRBD1 (6 bases). Trimming took 2 bases from V and 2 from J, leaving 21 bases between them. Germline loops: CDR1 LGHNA, CDR2 YNFKEQ. This CDR3 contains 18 residues. CDR3 nucleotide sequence: TGTGCCAGCAGCCAAACCGTAGGTATACGGGACACCAACTATGGCTACACCTTC. Protein sequence: CASSQTVGIRDTNYGYTF.

The V call is TRBV29-1, the J call TRBJ2-1; no firm D call. Deletions cut 0 bases from V and 0 bases from J, with 9 bases between. The germline gives CDR1 SQVTM, CDR2 ANQGSEA. The CDR3 length is 15 residues. This CDR3 is CSVEDGQFSYNEQFF. The CDR3 DNA reads TGCAGCGTTGAAGACGGCCAGTTCTCCTACAATGAGCAGTTCTTC.

This clone ranks as medium-sized. The chain is built from TRBV6-4 and TRBJ2-3, with unresolved D. Germline CDR1 MRHNA, CDR2 SNTAGT. The CDR3 length is 13 residues. Trimming shortened V by 2 bases and J by 1 base, and 4 bases separated the two germline ends. The CDR3 here is CASSDRGTDTQYF. The DNA of the CDR3 is TGTGCCAGCAGTGACAGGGGCACAGATACGCAGTATTTT.

The chain is built from TRBV19 and TRBJ1-3; TRBD1 matches at 8 bases. The CDR3 is made up of 14 amino acids. Per germline, CDR1 LNHDA and CDR2 SQIVND (reference sequence). Trimming cost V 7 bases and J 2 bases; bases outside gene matches: 4. The CDR3 region has the DNA TGTGCCAGTACCGACAGGGGTCCTGGAAACACCATATATTTT. This translates into CASTDRGPGNTIYF.

The genes are TRBV4-2 and TRBJ2-7; TRBD2 agrees at 7 bases. CDR3 size: 17 residues. Losses at the gene ends were 1 base for V and 0 bases for J; bases not matched to a gene: 9. CDR1 and CDR2 from the germline V gene are LGHNA and YNFKEQ. CDR3 nucleotide sequence: TGTGCCAGCAGCCAAGGCTCCCAGACTAGCTACTCCTACGAGCAGTACTTC. It is translated as CASSQGSQTSYSYEQYF.

This chain uses TRBV6-1 with TRBJ2-7, with D perhaps given as TRBD1 or TRBD2 (6 bases each). Trimming stripped 5 bases from V and 3 bases from J, with 14 bases between. CDR3 length equals 14 residues. The germline gives CDR1 MNHNS, CDR2 SASEGT. In DNA form, the CDR3 reads TGTGCCAGCAGTCCCGGGGGCAAACTCTACGAGCAGTACTTC. It translates to CASSPGGKLYEQYF.

This chain connects TRBV4-1 to TRBJ1-1; no firm D call. CDR3 length equals 15 residues. Germline loops: CDR1 MGHRA, CDR2 YSYEKL. Between the trimmed V and J ends, which lost 3 bases and 2 bases, there was a span of 13 bases. The CDR3 nucleotides read TGCGCCAGCAGCCACCTTTCGAGCGGCAACACTGAAGCTTTCTTT. Its translation: CASSHLSSGNTEAFF.